This TCR beta chain derives from a study of shared clonotypes between healthy human individuals. General observations from the study: Generation probabilities of non-shared clonotypes were lower (relative to those shared by all four donors). Sampling covered blood only; tissue repertoires likely differ.

The protocol was immunoSEQ multiplex PCR, while the TCRdb copy is restricted to in-frame clones and leaves out a portion. Among about 2.1 million clones listed, around 93% were seen once. Points on this clone: As yet, its antigen is unknown.

Terminally differentiated effector memory CD45RA+ cells were excluded by CCR7 positive selection of CD45RO-negative cells. V lost 0 bases to trimming and J lost 2 bases, with 11 bases between them. CDR1 and CDR2 (germline): SEHNR, FQNEAQ (reference sequence). The CDR3 spans 15 residues. The chain is built from TRBV7-9 and TRBJ2-7; a weak D match, TRBD1 (5 bases). The sequencing sample was made of naive CD8+ T cells from PBMCs. The clonotype was recovered from a man aged 18 to 29 in good health. Some clones in this sample may be carry-over from other donors' samples. DNA for the CDR3: TGTGCCAGCAGCTTAGCGGGGCAGGACACCTACGAGCAGTACTTC. Its translation is CASSLAGQDTYEQYF.